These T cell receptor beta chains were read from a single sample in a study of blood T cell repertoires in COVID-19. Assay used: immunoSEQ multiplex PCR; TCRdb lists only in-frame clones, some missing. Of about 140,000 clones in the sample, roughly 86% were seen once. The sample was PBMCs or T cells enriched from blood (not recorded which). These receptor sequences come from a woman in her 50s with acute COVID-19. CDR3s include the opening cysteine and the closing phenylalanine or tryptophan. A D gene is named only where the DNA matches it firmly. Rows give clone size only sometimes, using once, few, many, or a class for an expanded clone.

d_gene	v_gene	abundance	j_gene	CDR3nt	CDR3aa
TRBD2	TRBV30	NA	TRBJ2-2	TGTGCCTGGAGTCCCGGCGGGAGAGACACCGGGGAGCTGTTTTTT	CAWSPGGRDTGELFF
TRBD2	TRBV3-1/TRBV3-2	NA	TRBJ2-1	TGTGCCAGCAGAGGTAGCGGGAGGCGTGAGCAGTTCTTC	CASRGSGRREQFF
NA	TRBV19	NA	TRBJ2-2	TGTGCCAGTAGTAGACAGGTTAGGGAGCTGTTTTTT	CASSRQVRELFF
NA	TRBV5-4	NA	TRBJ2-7	TGTGCCAGCAGCTTGGTCCAGGGGATGGCGTCCTACGAGCAGTACTTC	CASSLVQGMASYEQYF
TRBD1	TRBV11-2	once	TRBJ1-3	TGTGCCAGCAGCTTAGATTCCCGTTACAGGGGTTCTGGAAACACCATATATTTT	CASSLDSRYRGSGNTIYF
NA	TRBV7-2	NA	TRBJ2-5	TGTGCCAGCAGCTTAGCGGGAGGGGGTGAGACCCAGTACTTC	CASSLAGGGETQYF
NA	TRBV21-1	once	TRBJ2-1	TGTGCCAGCAGCAAAGTTAAGGGACTAGCGGGAAGGTTCAATGAGCAGTTCTTC	CASSKVKGLAGRFNEQFF
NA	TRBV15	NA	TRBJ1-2	TGTGCCACCAGCAGAGGACAGCTTTATGGCTACACCTTC	CATSRGQLYGYTF
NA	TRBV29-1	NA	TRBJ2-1	TGCAGCGCCGCTTTAGCCGTTAATAACTACAATGAGCAGTTCTTC	CSAALAVNNYNEQFF
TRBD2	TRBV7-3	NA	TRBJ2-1	TGTGCCAGCAGCTGGGGACTAGCGGGAGGTAACAATGAGCAGTTCTTC	CASSWGLAGGNNEQFF
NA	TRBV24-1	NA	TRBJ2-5	TGTGCCACCAGTGAGGGTGGCGGACAAGAGACCCAGTACTTC	CATSEGGGQETQYF
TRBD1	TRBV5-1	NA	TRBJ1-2	TGCGCCAGCAGCCTGGGGACAGGGGGAAACTATGGCTACACCTTC	CASSLGTGGNYGYTF
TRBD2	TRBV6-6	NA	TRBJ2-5	TGTGCCAGCAGGGGGACTAGCGGGTCCCAAGAGACCCAGTACTTC	CASRGTSGSQETQYF
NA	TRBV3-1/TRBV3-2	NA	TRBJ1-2	TGTGCCAGCAGTCGACGGGACTATGGCTACACCTTC	CASSRRDYGYTF
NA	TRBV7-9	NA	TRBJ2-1	TGTGCCAGCAGCTTAAATCTCGGGGTCGATGAGCAGTTCTTC	CASSLNLGVDEQFF
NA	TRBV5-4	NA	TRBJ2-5	TGTGCCAGCAGCTTGGGGGAGGCGGAGACCCAGTACTTC	CASSLGEAETQYF
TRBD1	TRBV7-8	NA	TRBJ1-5	TGTGCCACGACAGGGGGCCTGAATAGCAATCAGCCCCAGCATTTT	CATTGGLNSNQPQHF
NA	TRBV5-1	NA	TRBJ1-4	TGCGCCAGCAGCTTAGCGATGACTAATGAAAAACTGTTTTTT	CASSLAMTNEKLFF